The entry that follows covers one TCR beta chain sequence. The sample belongs to a study of PD-L1 blockade in urothelial cancer. In the study overall: Prior chemotherapy regimens per patient numbered 0 to 3. Median blood clonality was roughly 0.078, with around 83,000 unique TCRs.

Assay used: immunoSEQ multiplex PCR; TCRdb lists only in-frame clones, some missing. This table has around 110,000 clones, around 88% appearing once. Time point indicated: peripheral blood 6 weeks after treatment start. The cohort comprised individuals with locally advanced or metastatic urothelial carcinoma. This TCR came from a man in his 60s with urothelial cancer. The starting material was PBMCs, obtained around atezolizumab (anti-PD-L1) treatment.

CDR3 nucleotides: TGTGCCAGCAGCTTAATGGAGACCGTCTCTGAAGCTTTCTTT. This codes for CASSLMETVSEAFF. The J gene is TRBJ1-1, the V gene TRBV7-9; D is undetermined. This CDR3 has 14 amino acids. Germline CDR1 SEHNR, CDR2 FQNEAQ (reference sequence). Trimming left V 2 bases short and J 6 bases short, with 13 bases between. Supplemented by reference TRBV7-9 and TRBJ1-1, the full variable domain reads DTGVSQNPRHKITKRGQNVTFRCDPISEHNRLYWYRQTLGQGPEFLTYFQNEAQLEKSRLLSDRFSAERPKGSFSTLEIQRTEQGDSAMYLCASSLMETVSEAFFGQGTRLTVV.